This T cell receptor beta chain appears in the sequencing data of a study of T-cell reconstitution after alpha-beta-depleted transplantation in children. Unique molecular identifiers were incorporated during preparation of the TCRbeta library. TCRdb re-derived calls from the PCR reads in MiXCR, one entry per CDR3 protein. The sample has some 600,000 distinct CDR3 sequences; 10% to 15% are singletons. This clonotype was seen a few times. Sequenced material: PBMCs, mostly from graft donor cells, taken 360 days after TCRalphabeta/CD19-depleted stem cell transplant. This sequence originates from a male patient aged 10 to 17 who had a stem cell transplant for acute myeloid leukemia, so the T cells may come from the graft donor.

The DNA of the CDR3 is TGTGCCAGCAGCTCAACCCCGGGTAGCGGACTGAGGAATGAGCAGTTCTTC. This sequence encodes CASSSTPGSGLRNEQFF. J is TRBJ2-1 and V is TRBV7-8, with D possibly being TRBD2 (6 bases). From germline, CDR1 is SGHVS and CDR2 FQNEAQ. Trimming left V 4 bases short and J 7 bases short, with 23 bases between. The CDR3 is 17 residues long.